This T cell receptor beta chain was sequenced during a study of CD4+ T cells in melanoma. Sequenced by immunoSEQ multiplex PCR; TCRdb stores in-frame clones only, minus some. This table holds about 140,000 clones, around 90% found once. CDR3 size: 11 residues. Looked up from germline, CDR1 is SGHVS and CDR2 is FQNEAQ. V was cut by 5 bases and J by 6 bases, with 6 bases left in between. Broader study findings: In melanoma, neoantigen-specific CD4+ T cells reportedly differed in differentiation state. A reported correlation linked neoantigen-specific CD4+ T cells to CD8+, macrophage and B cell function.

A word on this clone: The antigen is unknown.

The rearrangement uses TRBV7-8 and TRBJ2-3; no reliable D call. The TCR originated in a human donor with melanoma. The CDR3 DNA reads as TGTGCCAGCAGCATGGGGGATACGCAGTATTTT. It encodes CASSMGDTQYF.